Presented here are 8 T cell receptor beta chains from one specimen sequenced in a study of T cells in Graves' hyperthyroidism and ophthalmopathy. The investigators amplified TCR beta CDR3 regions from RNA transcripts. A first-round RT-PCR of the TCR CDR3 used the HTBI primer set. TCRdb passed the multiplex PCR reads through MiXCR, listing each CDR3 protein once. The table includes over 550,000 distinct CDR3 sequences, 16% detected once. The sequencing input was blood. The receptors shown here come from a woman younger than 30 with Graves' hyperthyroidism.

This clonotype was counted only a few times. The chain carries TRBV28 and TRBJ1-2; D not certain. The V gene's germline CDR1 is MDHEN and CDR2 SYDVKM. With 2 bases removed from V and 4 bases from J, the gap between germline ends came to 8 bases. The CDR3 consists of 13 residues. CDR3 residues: CASSLRAAYGYTF. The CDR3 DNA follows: TGTGCCAGCAGTTTAAGGGCAGCCTATGGCTACACCTTC.

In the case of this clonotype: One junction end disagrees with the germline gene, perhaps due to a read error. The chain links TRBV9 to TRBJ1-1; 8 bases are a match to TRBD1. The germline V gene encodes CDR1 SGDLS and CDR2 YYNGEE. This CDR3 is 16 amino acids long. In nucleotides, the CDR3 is TGTGCCAGCAGCGTGGGTGACAGGGGATTGAACACTGAAGCTTACTTT. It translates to CASSVGDRGLNTEAYF. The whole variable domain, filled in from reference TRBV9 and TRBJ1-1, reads DSGVTQTPKHLITATGQRVTLRCSPRSGDLSVYWYQQSLDQGLQFLIQYYNGEERAKGNILERFSAQQFPDLHSELNLSSLELGDSALYFCASSVGDRGLNTEAYFGQGTRLTVV.

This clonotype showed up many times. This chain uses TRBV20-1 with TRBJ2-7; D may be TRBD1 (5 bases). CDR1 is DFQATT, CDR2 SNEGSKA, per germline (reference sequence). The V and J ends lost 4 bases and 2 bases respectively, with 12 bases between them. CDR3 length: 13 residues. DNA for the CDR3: TGCAGTGCTACTCAGACAGAGCCCTACGAGCAGTACTTC. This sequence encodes CSATQTEPYEQYF.

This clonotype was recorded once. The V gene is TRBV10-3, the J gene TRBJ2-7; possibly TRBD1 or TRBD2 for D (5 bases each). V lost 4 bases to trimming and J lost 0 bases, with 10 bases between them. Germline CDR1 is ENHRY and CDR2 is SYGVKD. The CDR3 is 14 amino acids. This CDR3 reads CAISGWDHSYEQYF. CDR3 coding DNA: TGTGCCATCAGTGGTTGGGACCACTCCTACGAGCAGTACTTC.

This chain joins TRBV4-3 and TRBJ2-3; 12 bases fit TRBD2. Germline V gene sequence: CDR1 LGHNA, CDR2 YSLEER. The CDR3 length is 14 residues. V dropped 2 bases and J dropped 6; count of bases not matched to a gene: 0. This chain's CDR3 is CASSQLAGGDTQYF. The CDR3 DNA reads TGCGCCAGCAGCCAACTAGCGGGGGGGGATACGCAGTATTTT.

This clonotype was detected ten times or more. DNA of the CDR3: TGTGCCAGCAGCGCCGGACTAGCGGGAGTAGTGAACACCGGGGAGCTGTTTTTT. Translation gives CASSAGLAGVVNTGELFF. This chain connects TRBV11-1 to TRBJ2-2; 13 positions match TRBD2. Germline values: CDR1 SGHAT, CDR2 FQDESV (reference sequence). The junction had 7 bases not matched to a gene; V was cut back by 5 bases and J by 1 base. CDR3 length: 18 amino acids.

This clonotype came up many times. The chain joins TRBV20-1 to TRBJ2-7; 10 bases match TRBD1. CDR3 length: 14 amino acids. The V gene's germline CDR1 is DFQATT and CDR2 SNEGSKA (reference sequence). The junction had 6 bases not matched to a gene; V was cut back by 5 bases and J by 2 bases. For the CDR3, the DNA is TGCAGTGCTTCGGACAGGGGGGATCCCTACGAGCAGTACTTC. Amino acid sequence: CSASDRGDPYEQYF.

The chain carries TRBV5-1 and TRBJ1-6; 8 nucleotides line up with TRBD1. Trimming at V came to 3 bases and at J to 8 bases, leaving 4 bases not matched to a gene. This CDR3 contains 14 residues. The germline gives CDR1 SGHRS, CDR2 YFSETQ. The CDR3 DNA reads TGCGCCAGCAGCTCAGGGGGCGACTATTCACCCCTCCACTTT. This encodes CASSSGGDYSPLHF.